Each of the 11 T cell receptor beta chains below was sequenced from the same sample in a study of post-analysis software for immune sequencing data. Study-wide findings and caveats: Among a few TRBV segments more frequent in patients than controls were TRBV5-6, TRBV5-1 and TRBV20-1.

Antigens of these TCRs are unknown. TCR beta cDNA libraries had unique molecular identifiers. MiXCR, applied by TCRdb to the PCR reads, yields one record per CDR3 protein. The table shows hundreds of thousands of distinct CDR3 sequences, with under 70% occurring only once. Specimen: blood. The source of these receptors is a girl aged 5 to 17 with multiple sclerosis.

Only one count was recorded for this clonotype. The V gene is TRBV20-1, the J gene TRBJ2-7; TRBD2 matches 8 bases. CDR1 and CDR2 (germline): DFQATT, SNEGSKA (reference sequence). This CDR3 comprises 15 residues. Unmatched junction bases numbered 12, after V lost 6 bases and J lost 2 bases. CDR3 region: CSAFLAGRRTYEQYF. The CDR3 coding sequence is TGCAGTGCCTTCTTAGCGGGAAGAAGGACCTACGAGCAGTACTTC.

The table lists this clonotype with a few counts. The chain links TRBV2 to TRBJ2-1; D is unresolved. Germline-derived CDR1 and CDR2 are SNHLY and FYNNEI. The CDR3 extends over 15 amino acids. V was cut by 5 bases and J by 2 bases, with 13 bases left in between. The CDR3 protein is CASSLTRTAYNEQFF. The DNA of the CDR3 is TGTGCCAGCAGTTTGACTCGAACTGCCTACAATGAGCAGTTCTTC.

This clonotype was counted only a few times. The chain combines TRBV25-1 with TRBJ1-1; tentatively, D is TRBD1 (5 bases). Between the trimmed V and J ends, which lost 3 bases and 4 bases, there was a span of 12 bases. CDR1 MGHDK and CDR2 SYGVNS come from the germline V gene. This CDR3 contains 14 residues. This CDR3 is CASSDGKGSTEAFF. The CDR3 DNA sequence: TGTGCCAGCAGTGACGGCAAGGGGAGCACTGAAGCTTTCTTT.

CDR3 sequence (DNA): TGCGCCAGCAGCTTGGAGCGACACGTGGGCGAGCAGTACTTC. It codes for CASSLERHVGEQYF. The chain links TRBV5-1 to TRBJ2-7, with D unresolved. Per the germline V gene, CDR1 is SGHRS and CDR2 is YFSETQ. CDR3 length equals 14 residues. V lost 0 bases, J lost 6 bases, and 13 bases lay in between.

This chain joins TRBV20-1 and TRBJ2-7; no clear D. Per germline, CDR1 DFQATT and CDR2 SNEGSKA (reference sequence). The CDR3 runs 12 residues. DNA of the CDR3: TGCAGCGCCCGGGTCGAGCCCTACGAGCAGTACTTC. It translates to CSARVEPYEQYF.

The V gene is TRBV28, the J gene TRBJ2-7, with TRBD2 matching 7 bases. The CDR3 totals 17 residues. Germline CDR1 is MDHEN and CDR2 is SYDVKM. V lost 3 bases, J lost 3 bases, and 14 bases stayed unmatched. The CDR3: CASSFDWRERRDYEQYF. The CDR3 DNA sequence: TGTGCCAGCAGTTTCGACTGGCGGGAGAGACGGGACTACGAGCAGTACTTC.

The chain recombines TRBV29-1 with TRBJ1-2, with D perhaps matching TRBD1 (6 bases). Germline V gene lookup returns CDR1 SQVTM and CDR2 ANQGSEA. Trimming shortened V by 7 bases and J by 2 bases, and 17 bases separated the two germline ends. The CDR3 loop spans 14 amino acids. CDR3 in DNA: TGCAGCGACCGTGGGGGGCGACCAAACTATGGCTACACCTTC. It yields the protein CSDRGGRPNYGYTF.

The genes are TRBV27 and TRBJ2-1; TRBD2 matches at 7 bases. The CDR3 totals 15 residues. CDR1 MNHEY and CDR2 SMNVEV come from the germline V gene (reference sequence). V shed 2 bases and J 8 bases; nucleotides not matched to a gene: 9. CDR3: CASSLKAGDGYEQFF. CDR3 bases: TGTGCCAGCAGTTTAAAGGCGGGAGATGGCTATGAGCAGTTCTTC.

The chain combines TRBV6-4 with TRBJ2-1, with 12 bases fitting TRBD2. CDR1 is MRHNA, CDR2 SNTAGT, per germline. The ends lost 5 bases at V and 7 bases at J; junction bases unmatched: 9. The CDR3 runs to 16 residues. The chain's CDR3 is CASSPTSGGFLNEQFF. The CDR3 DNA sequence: TGTGCCAGCAGTCCAACTAGCGGGGGGTTCTTGAATGAGCAGTTCTTC.

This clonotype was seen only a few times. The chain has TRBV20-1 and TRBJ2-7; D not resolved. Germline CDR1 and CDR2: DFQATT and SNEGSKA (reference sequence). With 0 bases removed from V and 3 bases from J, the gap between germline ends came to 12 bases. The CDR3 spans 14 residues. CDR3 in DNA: TGCAGTGCTAGAGATCCCTCGGCAGACTACGAGCAGTACTTC. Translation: CSARDPSADYEQYF.

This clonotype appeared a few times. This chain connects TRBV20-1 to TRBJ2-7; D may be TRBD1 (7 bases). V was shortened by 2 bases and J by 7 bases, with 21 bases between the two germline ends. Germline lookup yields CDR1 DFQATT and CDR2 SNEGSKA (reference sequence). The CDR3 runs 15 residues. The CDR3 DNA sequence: TGCAGTGCTAGAAATTTCGGCAGGGGGGAGATTGAGCAGTACTTC. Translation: CSARNFGRGEIEQYF.